This TCR beta chain is from a study of blood T cell repertoires in COVID-19. Study in general: The United States, Italy and Spain were the sources of the acute and convalescent COVID-19 samples. T cells, B-cell-depleted T cells, or PBMCs supplied cDNA or gDNA.

Original processing methods: Scientists estimated how many nucleated cells there were by amplifying reference gene primers. Libraries were prepared by immunoSEQ multiplex PCR; TCRdb keeps only in-frame clonotypes and omits some of them. From that table come the V and J calls and clone size; the DNA was used to work out D and trimming. The sample holds about 220,000 clones, 80% to 85% seen once. This clone occurred once. The sequence derives from a human donor in a cohort sampled during active COVID-19. Sequenced sample: peripheral blood.

This CDR3 reads CASSFDREDTQYF. The DNA of the CDR3 is TGTGCCAGCAGCTTCGACAGGGAAGATACGCAGTATTTT. The genes are TRBV11-2 and TRBJ2-3; 7 bases align to TRBD1. The CDR3 runs 13 residues. The V gene's germline CDR1 is SGHAT and CDR2 FQNNGV. V dropped 3 bases and J dropped 5; count of bases not matched to a gene: 2.